The sequence of this T cell receptor beta chain was determined in a study of T cell responses to AZD1222 COVID-19 vaccine. V dropped 3 bases and J dropped 8 bases, with 17 bases sitting between them. CDR1 and CDR2 from the germline V gene are LGHDT and YNNKEL (reference sequence). CDR3 size: 16 residues. The table came from immunoSEQ multiplex PCR; TCRdb's copy has only in-frame clones and leaves some out. The profile covers 35,000 to 45,000 clones, with over 80% appearing a single time and 15% to 20% taken by the ten largest. The genes are TRBV3-1 (or the pseudogene TRBV3-2) and TRBJ2-6; D remains ambiguous. The TCR comes from an adult who received the AZD1222 COVID-19 vaccine. Sequenced here: peripheral blood, sampled 28 days after the second AZD1222 dose. CDR3 bases: TGTGCCAGCAGCCAGGGTCCAGTCGGGCGGACCAACGTCCTGACTTTC. It translates to CASSQGPVGRTNVLTF.